This T cell receptor beta chain was retrieved from a study of T cells in localized non-small cell lung cancer. On this clone: Its antigen remains unidentified.

Notes on the study in general: The study detected a median about 57 of the top 100 tumor clones in adjacent lung. Sequencing covered just one tumor region, so heterogeneity cannot be ruled out. The greatest T cell clonality was found in uninvolved adjacent lung (higher than in tumor).

Germline V CDR1 and CDR2: MNHEY, SMNVEV (reference sequence). The CDR3 has 14 amino acids. V was clipped by 5 bases and J by 1 base; unmatched bases: 1. The repertoire was sequenced with immunoSEQ multiplex PCR; TCRdb's copy has only in-frame clones and lacks some. The sample gives around 24,000 clones, roughly 84% of which show up once; more than 4.5% is in the top ten. The sequencing used PBMCs, collected before any cancer treatment. The chain has TRBV27 and TRBJ2-2; TRBD1 matches 7 bases. The receptor was isolated from a man between 40 and 70 years old with stage II lung adenocarcinoma. The CDR3 bases are TGTGCCAGCAGTCGACAGGGGAACACCGGGGAGCTGTTTTTT. This codes for CASSRQGNTGELFF.